This TCR beta chain was observed in a study of radiotherapy plus CTLA-4 blockade in lung cancer. Study summary: Objective responses were documented in under 20% of patients, with disease control in roughly 30%. General study results and limits: Peripheral blood showed expansion of tumor-derived TCR clones after radiotherapy and ipilimumab.

TCRdb's copy holds only in-frame clones and misses some; the assay was immunoSEQ multiplex PCR. Seen here are tens of thousands of clones, 70% to 90% observed once, and the top ten hold approximately 15%. Germline V CDR1 and CDR2: SGHDN, FVKESK. This CDR3 has 12 amino acids. Trimming at V came to 6 bases and at J to 10 bases, leaving 8 bases not matched to a gene. Turning to this clone: Its antigen is undetermined.

Focal radiation was given together with CTLA-4 blockade (ipilimumab) to patients with chemo-refractory metastatic non-small-cell lung cancer. The rearrangement uses TRBV14 and TRBJ2-7; 8 nucleotides agree with TRBD1. Sequenced here: peripheral blood, sampled from a patient treated with radiotherapy plus ipilimumab. The TCR comes from a human donor with non-small cell lung cancer that progressed on radiotherapy plus ipilimumab. As DNA, the CDR3 is TGTGCCAGCAGTCTGGACAGGGTTCGTCAGTACTTC. This codes for CASSLDRVRQYF. Full variable domain (outside the CDR3, taken from reference TRBV14 and TRBJ2-7): EAGVTQFPSHSVIEKGQTVTLRCDPISGHDNLYWYRRVMGKEIKFLLHFVKESKQDESGMPNNRFLAERTGGTYSTLKVQPAELEDSGVYFCASSLDRVRQYFGPGTRLTVT.